This TCR beta chain stems from a study of Ad26.COV2.S vaccination and SARS-CoV-2 variants. Study details: In the COV1001 trial, the donor was in the Ad26.COV2.S arm. Overall study results and limits: Vaccinees displayed broader spike-specific TCR repertoires than placebo recipients. The TCR-based breadth and depth measures might underestimate overall T cell responses.

In regard to this clone: Its antigen is currently unknown.

Treatment of the sample: around 19 received Ad26.COV2.S at low or high dose, single or two shots; roughly five received placebo; per-sample allocation not given. Day 63 following the first vaccine or placebo injection was when the samples were taken. The CDR3 spans 16 residues. Germline V lookup: CDR1 MNHNY, CDR2 SVGAGI (reference sequence). The junction had 11 bases not matched to a gene; V was cut back by 2 bases and J by 4 bases. The table came from immunoSEQ multiplex PCR; TCRdb's copy has only in-frame clones and leaves some out. The table records approximately 410,000 clones, over 80% of them present only once.

This TCR came from a person between 18 and 60 years old who received the Ad26.COV2.S COVID-19 vaccine or a placebo. V usage is TRBV6-6 and J usage is TRBJ2-7; 7 bases match TRBD2. The sample here was peripheral blood, taken in a trial of Ad26.COV2.S vaccine versus placebo. CDR3 coding DNA: TGTGCCAGCAGTTACGGTACGGGAGGACGCGGTTACGAGCAGTACTTC. It yields the protein CASSYGTGGRGYEQYF.